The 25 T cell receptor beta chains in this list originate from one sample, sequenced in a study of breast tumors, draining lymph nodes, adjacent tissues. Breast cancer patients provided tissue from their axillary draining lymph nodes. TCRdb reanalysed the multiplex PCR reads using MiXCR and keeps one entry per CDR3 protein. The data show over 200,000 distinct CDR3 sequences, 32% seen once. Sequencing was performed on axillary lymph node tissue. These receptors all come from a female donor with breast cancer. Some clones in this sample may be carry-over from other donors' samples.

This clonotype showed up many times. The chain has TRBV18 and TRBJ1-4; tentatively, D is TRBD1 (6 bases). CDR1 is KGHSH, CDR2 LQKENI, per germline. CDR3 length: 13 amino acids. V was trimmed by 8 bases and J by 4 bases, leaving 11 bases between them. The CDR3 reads CASKGTRNEKLFF. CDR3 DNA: TGTGCCAGCAAGGGGACACGTAATGAAAAACTGTTTTTT.

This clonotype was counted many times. Here the CDR3 reads CASSPPRPPHEQYF. CDR3 nucleotides: TGTGCCAGTAGTCCCCCCCGCCCTCCACACGAGCAGTACTTC. The rearrangement joins TRBV19 to TRBJ2-7; D is ambiguous. Germline lookup yields CDR1 LNHDA and CDR2 SQIVND (reference sequence). This CDR3 region has 14 residues. Trimming took 5 bases from V and 5 from J, leaving 16 bases between them.

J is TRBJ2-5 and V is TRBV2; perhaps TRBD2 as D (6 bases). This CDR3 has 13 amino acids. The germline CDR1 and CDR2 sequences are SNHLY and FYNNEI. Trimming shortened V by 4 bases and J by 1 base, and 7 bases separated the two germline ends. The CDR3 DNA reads TGTGCCAGCAGTGGGAGGGCCCAAGAGACCCAGTACTTC. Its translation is CASSGRAQETQYF. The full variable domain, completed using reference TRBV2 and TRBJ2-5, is EPEVTQTPSHQVTQMGQEVILRCVPISNHLYFYWYRQILGQKVEFLVSFYNNEISEKSEIFDDQFSVERPDGSNFTLKIRSTKLEDSAMYFCASSGRAQETQYFGPGTRLLVL.

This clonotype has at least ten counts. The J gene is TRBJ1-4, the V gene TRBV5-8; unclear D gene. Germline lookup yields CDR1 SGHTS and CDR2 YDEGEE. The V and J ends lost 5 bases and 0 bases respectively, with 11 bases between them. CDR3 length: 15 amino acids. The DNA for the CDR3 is TGTGCCAGCAGTCCTCGTCGTGCAACTAATGAAAAACTGTTTTTT. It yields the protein CASSPRRATNEKLFF.

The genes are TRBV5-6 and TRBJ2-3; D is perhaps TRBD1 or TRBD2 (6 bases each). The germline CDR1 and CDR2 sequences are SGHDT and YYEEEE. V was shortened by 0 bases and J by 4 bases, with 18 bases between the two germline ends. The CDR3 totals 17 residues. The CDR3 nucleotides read TGTGCCAGCAGCTTGGAAATAGGGGGGTTAGGGGCAGATACGCAGTATTTT. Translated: CASSLEIGGLGADTQYF. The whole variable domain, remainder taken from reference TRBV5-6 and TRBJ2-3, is DAGVTQSPTHLIKTRGQQVTLRCSPKSGHDTVSWYQQALGQGPQFIFQYYEEEERQRGNFPDRFSGHQFPNYSSELNVNALLLGDSALYLCASSLEIGGLGADTQYFGPGTRLTVL.

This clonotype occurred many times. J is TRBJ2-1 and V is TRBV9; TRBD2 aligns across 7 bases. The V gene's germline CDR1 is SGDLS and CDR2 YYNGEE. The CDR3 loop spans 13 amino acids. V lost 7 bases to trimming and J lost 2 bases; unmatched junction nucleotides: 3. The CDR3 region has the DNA TGTGCCAGCCAGCGGGATCCCTACAATGAGCAGTTCTTC. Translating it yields CASQRDPYNEQFF.

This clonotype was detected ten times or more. In DNA, the CDR3 is TGCGCCAGCAGCCCCATGACCCATTCTTACAATGAGCAGTTCTTC. The encoded protein is CASSPMTHSYNEQFF. This chain uses TRBV5-1 with TRBJ2-1, with D uncertain. CDR3 length: 15 amino acids. V lost 4 bases and J 4 bases, leaving 15 bases between the germline ends. Per germline, CDR1 SGHRS and CDR2 YFSETQ.

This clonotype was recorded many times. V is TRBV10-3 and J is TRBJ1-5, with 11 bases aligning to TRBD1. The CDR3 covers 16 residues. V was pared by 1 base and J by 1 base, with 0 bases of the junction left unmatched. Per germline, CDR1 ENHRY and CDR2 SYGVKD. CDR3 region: CAISEWDRGSNQPQHF. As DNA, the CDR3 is TGTGCCATCAGTGAGTGGGACAGGGGGAGCAATCAGCCCCAGCATTTT.

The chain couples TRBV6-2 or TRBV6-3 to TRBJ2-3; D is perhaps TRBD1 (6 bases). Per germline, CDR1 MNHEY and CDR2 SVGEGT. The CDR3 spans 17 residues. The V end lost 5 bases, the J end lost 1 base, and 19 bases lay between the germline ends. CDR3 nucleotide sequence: TGTGCCAGCAGTCCCCCCCCAGGGGTTAGAGGCACAGATACGCAGTATTTT. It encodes CASSPPPGVRGTDTQYF.

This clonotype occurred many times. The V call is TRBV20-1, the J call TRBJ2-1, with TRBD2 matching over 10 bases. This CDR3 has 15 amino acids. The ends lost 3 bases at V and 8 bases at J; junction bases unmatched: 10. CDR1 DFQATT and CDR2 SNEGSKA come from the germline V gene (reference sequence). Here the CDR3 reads CSASRLAGLGDEQFF. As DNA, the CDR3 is TGCAGTGCTAGTCGACTAGCGGGCCTGGGGGATGAGCAGTTCTTC.

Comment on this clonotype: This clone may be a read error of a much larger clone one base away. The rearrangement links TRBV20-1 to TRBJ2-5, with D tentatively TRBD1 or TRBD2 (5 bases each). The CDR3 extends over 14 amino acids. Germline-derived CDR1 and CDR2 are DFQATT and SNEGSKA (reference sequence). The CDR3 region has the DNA TGCAGTGCTAGACTGGGGACCGATCAAGCGACCCAGTACTTC. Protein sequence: CSARLGTDQATQYF.

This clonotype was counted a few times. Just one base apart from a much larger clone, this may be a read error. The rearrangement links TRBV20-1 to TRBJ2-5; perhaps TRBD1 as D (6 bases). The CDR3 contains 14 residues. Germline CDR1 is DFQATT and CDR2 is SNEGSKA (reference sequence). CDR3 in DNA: TGCAGTGCAAAAAATGGACAGCCCCAAGCGACCCAGTACTTC. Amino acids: CSAKNGQPQATQYF.

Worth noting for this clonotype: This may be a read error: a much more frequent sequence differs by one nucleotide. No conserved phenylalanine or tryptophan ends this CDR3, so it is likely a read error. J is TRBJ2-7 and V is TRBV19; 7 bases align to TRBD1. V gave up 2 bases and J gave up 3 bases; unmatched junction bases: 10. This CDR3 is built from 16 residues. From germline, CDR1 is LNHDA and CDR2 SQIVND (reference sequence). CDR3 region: CASSIRRTGIIYEQYS. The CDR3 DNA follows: TGTGCCAGTAGTATACGCAGGACAGGAATAATCTACGAGCAGTACTCC.

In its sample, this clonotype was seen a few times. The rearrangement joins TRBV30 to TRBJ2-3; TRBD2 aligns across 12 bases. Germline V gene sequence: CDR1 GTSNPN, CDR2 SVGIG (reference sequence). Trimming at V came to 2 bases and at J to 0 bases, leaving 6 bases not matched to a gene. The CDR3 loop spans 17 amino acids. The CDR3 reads CAWSLPSGRASTDTQYF. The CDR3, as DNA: TGTGCCTGGAGTCTACCTAGCGGGAGGGCCAGCACAGATACGCAGTATTTT.

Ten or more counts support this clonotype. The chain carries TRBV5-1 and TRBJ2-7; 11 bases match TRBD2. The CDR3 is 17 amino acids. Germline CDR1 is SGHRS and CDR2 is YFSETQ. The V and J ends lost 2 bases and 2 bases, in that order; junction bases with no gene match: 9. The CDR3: CASSFQTSGSNAYEQYF. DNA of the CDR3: TGCGCCAGCAGCTTCCAAACTAGCGGGAGTAACGCCTACGAGCAGTACTTC. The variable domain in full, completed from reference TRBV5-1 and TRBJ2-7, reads KAGVTQTPRYLIKTRGQQVTLSCSPISGHRSVSWYQQTPGQGLQFLFEYFSETQRNKGNFPGRFSGRQFSNSRSEMNVSTLELGDSALYLCASSFQTSGSNAYEQYFGPGTRLTVT.

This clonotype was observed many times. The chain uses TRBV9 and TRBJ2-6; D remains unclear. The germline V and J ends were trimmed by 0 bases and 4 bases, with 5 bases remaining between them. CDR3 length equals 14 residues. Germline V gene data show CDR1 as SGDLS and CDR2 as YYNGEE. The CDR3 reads CASSVGAGANVLTF. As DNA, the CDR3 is TGTGCCAGCAGCGTAGGGGCCGGGGCCAACGTCCTGACTTTC. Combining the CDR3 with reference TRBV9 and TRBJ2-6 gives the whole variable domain DSGVTQTPKHLITATGQRVTLRCSPRSGDLSVYWYQQSLDQGLQFLIQYYNGEERAKGNILERFSAQQFPDLHSELNLSSLELGDSALYFCASSVGAGANVLTFGAGSRLTVL.

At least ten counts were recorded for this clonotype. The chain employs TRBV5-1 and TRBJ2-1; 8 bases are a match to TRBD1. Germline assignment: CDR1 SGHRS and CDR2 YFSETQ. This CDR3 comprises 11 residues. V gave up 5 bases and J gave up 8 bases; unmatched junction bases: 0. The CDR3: CASRDRDEQFF. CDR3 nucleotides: TGCGCCAGCAGGGACAGGGATGAGCAGTTCTTC.

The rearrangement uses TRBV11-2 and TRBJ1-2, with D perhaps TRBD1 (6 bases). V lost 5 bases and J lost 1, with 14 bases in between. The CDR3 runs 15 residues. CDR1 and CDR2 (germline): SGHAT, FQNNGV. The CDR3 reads CASSLPTGDNYGYTF. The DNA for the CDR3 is TGTGCCAGCAGCCTCCCGACAGGTGATAACTATGGCTACACCTTC.

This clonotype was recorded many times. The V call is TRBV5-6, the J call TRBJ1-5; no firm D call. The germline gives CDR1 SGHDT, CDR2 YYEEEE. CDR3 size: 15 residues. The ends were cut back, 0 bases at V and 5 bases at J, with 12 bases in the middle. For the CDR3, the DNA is TGTGCCAGCAGCTTGGCCTGGGCAGGTGATCAGCCCCAGCATTTT. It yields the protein CASSLAWAGDQPQHF.

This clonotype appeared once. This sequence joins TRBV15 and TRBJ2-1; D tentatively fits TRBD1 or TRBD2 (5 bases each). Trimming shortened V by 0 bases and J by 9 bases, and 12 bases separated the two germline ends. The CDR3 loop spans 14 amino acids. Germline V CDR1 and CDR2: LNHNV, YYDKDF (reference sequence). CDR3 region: CATSRDDGGSEQFF. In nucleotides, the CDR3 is TGTGCCACCAGCAGAGACGATGGGGGTAGTGAGCAGTTCTTC.

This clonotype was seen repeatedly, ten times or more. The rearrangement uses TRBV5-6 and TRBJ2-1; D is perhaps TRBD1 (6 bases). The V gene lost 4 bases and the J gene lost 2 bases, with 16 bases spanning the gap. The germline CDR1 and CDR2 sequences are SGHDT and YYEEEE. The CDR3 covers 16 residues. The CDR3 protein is CASSGGGYTTYNEQFF. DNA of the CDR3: TGTGCCAGCAGCGGTGGGGGCTATACGACCTACAATGAGCAGTTCTTC.

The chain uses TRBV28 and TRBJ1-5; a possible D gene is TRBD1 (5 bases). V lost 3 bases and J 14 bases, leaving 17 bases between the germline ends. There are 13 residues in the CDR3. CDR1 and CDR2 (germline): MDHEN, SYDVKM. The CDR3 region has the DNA TGTGCCAGCAGTTTGGGGCAGGGCGGCTACGAGCATTTT. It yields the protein CASSLGQGGYEHF.

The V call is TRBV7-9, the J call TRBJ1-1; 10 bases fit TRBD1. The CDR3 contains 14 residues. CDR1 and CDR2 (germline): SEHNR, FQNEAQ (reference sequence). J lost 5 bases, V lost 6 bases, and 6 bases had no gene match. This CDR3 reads CASRRDRGETEAFF. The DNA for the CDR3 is TGTGCCAGCAGGAGGGACAGGGGAGAAACTGAAGCTTTCTTT.

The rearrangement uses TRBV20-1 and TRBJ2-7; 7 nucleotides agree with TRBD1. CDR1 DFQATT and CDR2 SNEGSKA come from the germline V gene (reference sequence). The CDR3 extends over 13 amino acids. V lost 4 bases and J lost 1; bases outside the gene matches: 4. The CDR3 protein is CSAIDRASYEQYF. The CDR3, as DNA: TGCAGTGCTATCGACAGGGCGTCCTACGAGCAGTACTTC.

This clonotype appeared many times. The CDR3 reads CASSPPPYNEQFF. The CDR3 DNA reads TGTGCCAGCAGCCCCCCTCCCTACAATGAGCAGTTCTTC. The rearrangement uses TRBV6-5 and TRBJ2-1; no reliable D call. With 6 bases removed from V and 2 bases from J, the gap between germline ends came to 8 bases. The CDR3 spans 13 residues. The V gene's germline CDR1 is MNHEY and CDR2 SVGAGI.